These 21 T cell receptor beta chains came from one sample sequenced in a study of blood T cell repertoires in COVID-19. The protocol was immunoSEQ multiplex PCR, while the TCRdb copy is restricted to in-frame clones and leaves out a portion. The table lists around 250,000 clones, about 86% of them singletons. Sequenced: peripheral blood. The receptors here all came from a man aged 40-55 years with active or convalescent COVID-19.

The J gene is TRBJ1-2, the V gene TRBV30; 10 nucleotides align to TRBD1. V shed 4 bases and J 5 bases; nucleotides not matched to a gene: 4. Germline CDR1 and CDR2: GTSNPN and SVGIG (reference sequence). The CDR3 consists of 13 residues. CDR3 nucleotides: TGTGCCTGGACTCCGGGACAGGGGTATGGCTACACCTTC. This gives the protein CAWTPGQGYGYTF.

This sequence joins TRBV19 and TRBJ2-3; TRBD2 matches 7 bases. The CDR3 sequence is 16 residues long. V lost 9 bases and J lost 4; bases outside the gene matches: 16. Germline loops: CDR1 LNHDA, CDR2 SQIVND (reference sequence). The chain's CDR3 is CASSFTRLAAADTQYF. DNA of the CDR3: TGTGCCAGCAGCTTTACGCGACTAGCAGCTGCAGATACGCAGTATTTT.

The chain couples TRBV5-4 to TRBJ1-6; a possible D gene is TRBD1 (5 bases). Trimming took off 1 base at V and 5 bases at J, with 13 bases between the two ends. The CDR3 length is 16 residues. CDR1 and CDR2 (germline): SGHNT, YYREEE (reference sequence). CDR3 amino acids: CASSLRSGRDNSPLHF. Here the CDR3 DNA reads TGTGCCAGCAGCTTGCGCTCAGGGAGGGATAATTCACCCCTCCACTTT.

This rearrangement joins TRBV6-5 to TRBJ2-7; D possibly corresponds to TRBD2 (5 bases). The CDR3 has 15 residues. From germline, CDR1 is MNHEY and CDR2 SVGAGI. V lost 6 bases to trimming and J lost 2 bases, with 17 bases between them. The CDR3 nucleotides are TGTGCCAGCAGGCCTGGCACCCCGGGGACCTACGAGCAGTACTTC. Its protein is CASRPGTPGTYEQYF.

This clone has just a few counts. The chain uses TRBV6-5 and TRBJ1-1, with no clear D. The CDR3 spans 11 residues. CDR1 is MNHEY, CDR2 SVGAGI, per germline. V was pared by 0 bases and J by 8 bases, with 4 bases between. CDR3 sequence: CASSYSSEAFF. The DNA for the CDR3 is TGTGCCAGCAGTTACTCATCGGAAGCTTTCTTT.

Here the CDR3 reads CASGRQGRETQYF. The CDR3, as DNA: TGTGCTAGTGGCCGACAGGGTCGGGAGACCCAGTACTTC. The genes are TRBV12-5 and TRBJ2-5; 7 bases map to TRBD1. From germline, CDR1 is LGHNT and CDR2 FRNRAP. Unmatched junction bases numbered 6, after V lost 6 bases and J lost 5 bases. The CDR3 is 13 residues long.

V gene TRBV13 combines with J gene TRBJ1-1; TRBD1 agrees at 7 bases. The length of the CDR3 is 14 residues. The trim removed 2 bases at V and 4 bases at J, leaving 4 bases unmatched. CDR1 and CDR2 (germline): PRHDT, FYEKMQ (reference sequence). The CDR3 region is CASSLTGEVTEAFF. As DNA, the CDR3 is TGTGCCAGCAGCTTAACAGGGGAGGTCACTGAAGCTTTCTTT.

J is TRBJ1-3 and V is TRBV6-6; 7 bases fit TRBD1. There are 13 residues in the CDR3. From germline, CDR1 is MNHNY and CDR2 SVGAGI (reference sequence). Trimming cost V 7 bases and J 2 bases; bases outside gene matches: 2. The CDR3 reads CASTQGAGNTIYF. CDR3 in DNA: TGTGCCAGCACTCAGGGGGCTGGAAACACCATATATTTT.

This chain joins TRBV30 and TRBJ1-2; TRBD1 is a possible D gene (6 bases). The CDR3 runs 14 residues. The V gene's germline CDR1 is GTSNPN and CDR2 SVGIG (reference sequence). The germline V and J ends were trimmed by 5 bases and 3 bases, with 16 bases remaining between them. The CDR3 is CAWQAGGLYYGYTF. The CDR3 bases are TGTGCCTGGCAAGCGGGGGGGCTTTACTATGGCTACACCTTC.

The rearrangement uses TRBV11-2 and TRBJ2-6; no reliable D call. V was clipped by 5 bases and J by 0 bases, with 11 bases between them. The CDR3 totals 16 residues. Germline V gene data show CDR1 as SGHAT and CDR2 as FQNNGV. The CDR3 region has the DNA TGTGCCAGCAGCGCCATCAAGAGCTCTGGGGCCAACGTCCTGACTTTC. Translation: CASSAIKSSGANVLTF. The whole variable domain, filled in from reference TRBV11-2 and TRBJ2-6, reads EAGVAQSPRYKIIEKRQSVAFWCNPISGHATLYWYQQILGQGPKLLIQFQNNGVVDDSQLPKDRFSAERLKGVDSTLKIQPAKLEDSAVYLCASSAIKSSGANVLTFGAGSRLTVL.

As DNA, the CDR3 is TGTGCCAGCAGCTTGGTTAGTATCAATGAGCAGTTCTTC. It yields the protein CASSLVSINEQFF. V and J are TRBV5-4 and TRBJ2-1; D gene ambiguous. The V gene's germline CDR1 is SGHNT and CDR2 YYREEE (reference sequence). This CDR3 spans 13 amino acids. The V end was cut by 0 bases, the J end by 6 bases, with 7 bases between. Looking up the rest from reference TRBV5-4 and TRBJ2-1 gives the full variable domain: ETGVTQSPTHLIKTRGQQVTLRCSSQSGHNTVSWYQQALGQGPQFIFQYYREEENGRGNFPPRFSGLQFPNYSSELNVNALELDDSALYLCASSLVSINEQFFGPGTRLTVL.

This clone was counted between two and nine times. The chain has TRBV2 and TRBJ2-1; 11 bases are a match to TRBD1. Germline CDR1 SNHLY, CDR2 FYNNEI. V gave up 6 bases and J gave up 7 bases; unmatched junction bases: 8. The CDR3 loop spans 15 amino acids. In DNA, the CDR3 is TGTGCCAGCAGGTCCGGGACAGGGGGAGGGAATGAGCAGTTCTTC. The encoded protein is CASRSGTGGGNEQFF.

V is TRBV2 and J is TRBJ1-4; possible D gene TRBD1, 5 bases. Trimming pared 8 bases from V and 8 bases from J, leaving 12 bases between. CDR1 and CDR2 from the germline V gene are SNHLY and FYNNEI. CDR3 length equals 12 residues. The CDR3 region has the DNA TGTGCCAGCTCCAGGGATGAAGAAAAACTGTTTTTT. This codes for CASSRDEEKLFF. The variable domain in full, with the rest retrieved from reference TRBV2 and TRBJ1-4, is EPEVTQTPSHQVTQMGQEVILRCVPISNHLYFYWYRQILGQKVEFLVSFYNNEISEKSEIFDDQFSVERPDGSNFTLKIRSTKLEDSAMYFCASSRDEEKLFFGSGTQLSVL.

The V call is TRBV9, the J call TRBJ2-5; 10 bases line up with TRBD1. The CDR3 runs 15 residues. Looked up from germline, CDR1 is SGDLS and CDR2 is YYNGEE. The J segment lost 6 bases and the V segment lost 0 bases, leaving 5 bases of the junction unmatched. The CDR3 nucleotides are TGTGCCAGCAGCGTAGGACAGGGGGCTTTGAAGACCCAGTACTTC. This translates into CASSVGQGALKTQYF.

The chain couples TRBV5-5 to TRBJ2-1, with 7 positions matching TRBD2. V gave up 4 bases and J gave up 1 base; unmatched junction bases: 5. CDR1 and CDR2 from the germline V gene are SGHKS and YYEKEE (reference sequence). The CDR3 contains 15 residues. Written as DNA, the CDR3 is TGTGCCAGCAGCCCCCAGCGGGGATCCTACAATGAGCAGTTCTTC. This gives the protein CASSPQRGSYNEQFF. Using reference TRBV5-5 and TRBJ2-1 for the parts outside the CDR3, the full variable domain is DAGVTQSPTHLIKTRGQQVTLRCSPISGHKSVSWYQQVLGQGPQFIFQYYEKEERGRGNFPDRFSARQFPNYSSELNVNALLLGDSALYLCASSPQRGSYNEQFFGPGTRLTVL.

The CDR3 sequence is CASSLAQGYNSPLHF. CDR3 DNA sequence: TGTGCCAGCAGCTTAGCGCAGGGTTATAATTCACCCCTCCACTTT. The rearrangement links TRBV7-2 to TRBJ1-6; possibly TRBD1 for D (5 bases). The CDR3 contains 15 residues. Per germline, CDR1 SGHTA and CDR2 FQGNSA. Trimming left V 0 bases short and J 4 bases short, with 7 bases between.

The rearrangement links TRBV5-4 to TRBJ1-2; 7 bases match TRBD1. CDR3 size: 14 residues. CDR1 and CDR2 (germline): SGHNT, YYREEE (reference sequence). J gave up 4 bases and V 4 bases, and 7 bases lay outside the gene matches. The CDR3 DNA is TGTGCCAGCAGCCCGGGGACAGACCCCTATGGCTACACCTTC. It yields the protein CASSPGTDPYGYTF.

This clone was counted only a few times. This chain joins TRBV6-5 and TRBJ2-3; TRBD2 is a possible D gene (6 bases). This CDR3 spans 14 amino acids. Trimming cost V 4 bases and J 7 bases, with 15 bases left between them. Germline V lookup: CDR1 MNHEY, CDR2 SVGAGI. The CDR3 here is CASSSRDSLHTQYF. Written as DNA, the CDR3 is TGTGCCAGCAGTTCCCGGGACTCCTTACATACGCAGTATTTT.

The CDR3 nucleotides are TGTGCCAGCAGTTCACCAGGGGGCGGACAGCCCCAGCATTTT. It encodes CASSSPGGGQPQHF. This rearrangement joins TRBV6-6 to TRBJ1-5; 8 bases are a match to TRBD1. The CDR3 has 14 residues. The junction had 6 bases not matched to a gene; V was cut back by 4 bases and J by 7 bases. Germline V gene sequence: CDR1 MNHNY, CDR2 SVGAGI (reference sequence).

As for this clone: This same CDR3 is encoded by further DNA sequences in the sample. The J gene is TRBJ1-5, the V gene TRBV24-1; no definite D call. Trimming removed 3 bases at V and 0 bases at J, with 5 bases between. There are 14 residues in the CDR3. Per germline, CDR1 KGHDR and CDR2 SFDVKD. In DNA form, the CDR3 reads TGTGCCACCAGTGATCTATATAGCAATCAGCCCCAGCATTTT. Translating it yields CATSDLYSNQPQHF.

The chain uses TRBV7-2 and TRBJ2-1; 12 bases fit TRBD2. Unmatched junction bases numbered 11, after V lost 5 bases and J lost 0 bases. The CDR3 consists of 19 residues. Germline CDR1 and CDR2: SGHTA and FQGNSA. CDR3 sequence (DNA): TGTGCCAGCAGCCGCTCCCCGGGACTAGCGGGTAGCTCCTACAATGAGCAGTTCTTC. It yields the protein CASSRSPGLAGSSYNEQFF.